Shown below are 30 T cell receptor beta chains from a single sample sequenced in a study of technical replicates of blood from a handful of donors. The table came from immunoSEQ multiplex PCR; TCRdb's copy has only in-frame clones and leaves some out. The sample consists of approximately 82,000 clones, around 90% of them appearing once. Sequenced material: T cells isolated from PBMCs. Source of these receptors: a human donor in good health. Some clones in this sample may be carry-over from other donors' samples.

The CDR3 reads CASSLVRSPEQFF. The CDR3 DNA follows: TGTGCCAGCAGCTTAGTTCGGAGTCCTGAGCAGTTCTTC. The V gene is TRBV11-3, the J gene TRBJ2-1; D call uncertain. Looked up from germline, CDR1 is SGHNT and CDR2 is YENEEA. V dropped 1 base and J dropped 9 bases, with 10 bases sitting between them. This CDR3 is built from 13 residues.

The chain joins TRBV21-1 to TRBJ2-1; the D call of TRBD2 is as the table states it, not checked on the DNA. TRBV21-1 is a recognized pseudogene. CDR3 length: 16 residues. The DNA for the CDR3 is TGTGCCAGCAGCAAATATAAGAGGGGGGGGTACAATGAGCAGTTCTTC. Residues: CASSKYKRGGYNEQFF.

The chain carries TRBV7-6 and TRBJ2-3, with TRBD2 matching 11 bases. The CDR3 loop spans 15 amino acids. The ends lost 4 bases at V and 6 bases at J; junction bases unmatched: 6. Germline CDR1 SGHVS, CDR2 FNYEAQ. The CDR3 region is CASSSGTSGLDTQYF. CDR3 in DNA: TGTGCCAGCAGCTCCGGGACTAGCGGCCTCGATACGCAGTATTTT.

This clone was seen a handful of times. The CDR3 here is CAWSPFSYEAFF. In nucleotides, the CDR3 is TGTGCCTGGAGTCCTTTCTCCTACGAAGCTTTCTTT. The chain has TRBV30 and TRBJ1-1, with D hard to call. With 2 bases removed from V and 8 bases from J, the gap between germline ends came to 12 bases. The CDR3 is made up of 12 amino acids. The germline V gene has CDR1 GTSNPN and CDR2 SVGIG (reference sequence). The whole variable domain, remainder taken from reference TRBV30 and TRBJ1-1, is SQTIHQWPATLVQPVGSPLSLECTVEGTSNPNLYWYRQAAGRGLQLLFYSVGIGQISSEVPQNLSASRPQDRQFILSSKKLLLSDSGFYLCAWSPFSYEAFFGQGTRLTVV.

This chain links TRBV5-1 with TRBJ2-5; TRBD2 matches 11 bases. Germline V gene data show CDR1 as SGHRS and CDR2 as YFSETQ. This CDR3 region has 15 residues. The V segment lost 4 bases and the J segment 2 bases; nucleotides outside the gene matches: 4. CDR3 amino acids: CASSLSGRGQETQYF. The CDR3 nucleotides read TGCGCCAGCAGCCTTAGCGGGAGGGGGCAAGAGACCCAGTACTTC.

This clone was found once. The chain recombines TRBV18 with TRBJ2-7, with unresolved D. The CDR3 totals 14 residues. V was pared by 5 bases and J by 5 bases, with 16 bases between. From germline, CDR1 is KGHSH and CDR2 LQKENI. The CDR3 loop reads CASSELNPSDEQYF. The CDR3 DNA is TGTGCCAGCTCAGAACTAAACCCTTCCGACGAGCAGTACTTC.

The chain is built from TRBV7-9 and TRBJ2-1; D remains unclear. In germline, CDR1 is SEHNR, CDR2 FQNEAQ (reference sequence). V lost 4 bases and J 9 bases, leaving 10 bases between the germline ends. The CDR3 runs 12 residues. The CDR3 sequence is CASSSSKPEQFF. The DNA of the CDR3 is TGTGCCAGCAGCTCGTCAAAGCCTGAGCAGTTCTTC.

The CDR3 loop reads CASSISRGNEQYF. CDR3 DNA: TGTGCCAGCAGCATTAGCAGGGGTAACGAGCAGTACTTC. The chain has TRBV7-2 and TRBJ2-7; D is possibly TRBD1 (6 bases). Trimming took off 5 bases at V and 5 bases at J, with 13 bases between the two ends. This CDR3 has 13 residues. CDR1 is SGHTA, CDR2 FQGNSA, per germline.

The V gene is TRBV6-1, the J gene TRBJ2-7, with 8 bases lining up with TRBD1. With 8 bases clipped from V and 4 bases from J, the junction kept 10 bases outside the gene matches. CDR3 length equals 14 residues. Germline CDR1 MNHNS, CDR2 SASEGT. This CDR3 is CASGAQGARYEQYF. DNA for the CDR3: TGTGCCAGCGGGGCCCAGGGGGCGCGGTACGAGCAGTACTTC.

This chain connects TRBV4-3 to TRBJ2-4; D is perhaps TRBD2 (5 bases). V was trimmed by 0 bases and J by 7 bases, leaving 7 bases between them. In germline, CDR1 is LGHNA, CDR2 YSLEER. The CDR3 runs 13 residues. In DNA form, the CDR3 reads TGCGCCAGCAGCCAAGAGTGGGAGAACATTCAGTACTTC. Amino acid sequence: CASSQEWENIQYF.

The V call is TRBV6-5, the J call TRBJ1-1, with D tentatively TRBD1 (5 bases). This CDR3 has 14 amino acids. Germline V gives CDR1 MNHEY, CDR2 SVGAGI. Deletions cut 2 bases from V and 5 bases from J, with 12 bases between. The DNA of the CDR3 is TGTGCCAGCAGTTACGATCCAGGGCGTACTGAAGCTTTCTTT. It specifies CASSYDPGRTEAFF.

This chain links TRBV6-5 with TRBJ1-1, with TRBD1 matching 8 bases. Germline assignment: CDR1 MNHEY and CDR2 SVGAGI. The CDR3 spans 13 residues. J lost 11 bases, V lost 0 bases, and 5 bases had no gene match. The CDR3 DNA follows: TGTGCCAGCAGTTACTCGAGGGGGACAGGTGCTTTCTTT. It codes for CASSYSRGTGAFF.

The chain employs TRBV6-5 and TRBJ1-1; tentative D call: TRBD1 (5 bases). This CDR3 spans 15 amino acids. Germline-derived CDR1 and CDR2 are MNHEY and SVGAGI. The V and J ends lost 2 bases and 1 base respectively, with 11 bases between them. CDR3 bases: TGTGCCAGCAGTTACCACGGACACCCGAACACTGAAGCTTTCTTT. Protein sequence: CASSYHGHPNTEAFF.

The chain carries TRBV19 and TRBJ2-7; 9 nucleotides agree with TRBD1. Looked up from germline, CDR1 is LNHDA and CDR2 is SQIVND (reference sequence). This CDR3 spans 14 amino acids. With 5 bases clipped from V and 2 bases from J, the junction kept 4 bases outside the gene matches. The CDR3 DNA follows: TGTGCCAGTAGTGCCGGGACAGGGCCCTACGAGCAGTACTTC. Its protein is CASSAGTGPYEQYF. The full variable domain, with the rest looked up from reference TRBV19 and TRBJ2-7, is DGGITQSPKYLFRKEGQNVTLSCEQNLNHDAMYWYRQDPGQGLRLIYYSQIVNDFQKGDIAEGYSVSREKKESFPLTVTSAQKNPTAFYLCASSAGTGPYEQYFGPGTRLTVT.

This rearrangement joins TRBV7-2 to TRBJ2-2; 10 nucleotides align to TRBD2. V was pared by 1 base and J by 2 bases, with 7 bases of the junction left unmatched. The CDR3 consists of 18 residues. The germline gives CDR1 SGHTA, CDR2 FQGNSA. The CDR3: CASSLDLAGVVNTGELFF. CDR3 in DNA: TGTGCCAGCAGCTTAGACCTAGCGGGAGTCGTAAACACCGGGGAGCTGTTTTTT.

The V and J genes are TRBV30 and TRBJ1-1; D perhaps matches TRBD1 (6 bases). The CDR3 length is 13 residues. In germline, CDR1 is GTSNPN, CDR2 SVGIG (reference sequence). V was cut by 3 bases and J by 7 bases, with 15 bases left in between. The CDR3 DNA reads as TGTGCCTGGAGAATCGGGACACCAGATGAAGCTTTCTTT. It is translated as CAWRIGTPDEAFF.

In DNA, the CDR3 is TGTGCCAGCAGCCATAGGGGGGGGGTAAGGGGCAATGAGCAGTTCTTC. It translates to CASSHRGGVRGNEQFF. This sequence joins TRBV7-2 and TRBJ2-1; D might be TRBD2 (7 bases). The length of the CDR3 is 16 residues. Germline assignment: CDR1 SGHTA and CDR2 FQGNSA. The ends were cut back, 5 bases at V and 6 bases at J, with 20 bases in the middle.

The chain is built from TRBV25-1 and TRBJ2-2; the match to TRBD2 covers 9 bases. Losses at the gene ends were 4 bases for V and 3 bases for J; bases not matched to a gene: 3. Germline V gene sequence: CDR1 MGHDK, CDR2 SYGVNS. The CDR3 extends over 15 amino acids. The CDR3 reads CASSVAGGYTGELFF. CDR3 sequence (DNA): TGTGCCAGCAGTGTCGCGGGAGGGTACACCGGGGAGCTGTTTTTT.

Only one count was recorded for this clone. This chain uses TRBV5-8 with TRBJ1-1; D is unclear. CDR1 and CDR2 (germline): SGHTS, YDEGEE. The V end lost 3 bases, the J end lost 4 bases, and 22 bases lay between the germline ends. This CDR3 has 17 residues. The CDR3 DNA reads TGTGCCAGCAGCTCCCCCTTATTCAGCAGCGGCAGCACTGAAGCTTTCTTT. Its protein is CASSSPLFSSGSTEAFF.

The chain couples TRBV18 to TRBJ2-3, with 9 nucleotides matching TRBD2. Trimming at V came to 1 base and at J to 4 bases, leaving 3 bases not matched to a gene. The CDR3 extends over 15 amino acids. From germline, CDR1 is KGHSH and CDR2 LQKENI. The CDR3 region has the DNA TGTGCCAGCTCACCACTAGCGGGAGTAGCAGATACGCAGTATTTT. This translates into CASSPLAGVADTQYF.

The chain carries TRBV28 and TRBJ1-1; perhaps TRBD1 as D (5 bases). The CDR3 is made up of 15 amino acids. Looked up from germline, CDR1 is MDHEN and CDR2 is SYDVKM. V lost 2 bases to trimming and J lost 5 bases, with 15 bases between them. The CDR3 DNA follows: TGTGCCAGCAGTTTAAGCGGGGCGCAGGGAACTGAAGCTTTCTTT. Its translation: CASSLSGAQGTEAFF.

This chain uses TRBV30 with TRBJ1-5; D uncertain. This CDR3 region has 12 residues. Looked up from germline, CDR1 is GTSNPN and CDR2 is SVGIG (reference sequence). V lost 0 bases and J 6 bases, leaving 6 bases between the germline ends. CDR3 protein: CAWSVHGQPQHF. The CDR3 region has the DNA TGTGCCTGGAGTGTACATGGTCAGCCCCAGCATTTT.

In its sample, this clone was seen once. The V call is TRBV4-1, the J call TRBJ2-4, with a tentative D call TRBD2 (5 bases). Between the trimmed V and J ends, which lost 6 bases and 5 bases, there was a span of 8 bases. The CDR3 has 12 amino acids. Germline CDR1 reads MGHRA; CDR2 reads YSYEKL. CDR3 amino acids: CASRSRENIQYF. The CDR3 DNA reads as TGCGCCAGCAGGTCGAGGGAAAACATTCAGTACTTC.

V usage is TRBV21-1 and J usage is TRBJ1-1; no check of the table's D call, TRBD1, against the DNA was made. TRBV21-1 is classified as a pseudogene. CDR3 size: 16 residues. In DNA form, the CDR3 reads TGTGCCAGCAGCACAGGGGTGGCTTTTAGGAACACTGAAGCTTTCTTT. The encoded protein is CASSTGVAFRNTEAFF.

The J gene is TRBJ1-2, the V gene TRBV27; the D gene is possibly TRBD1 (6 bases). CDR3 size: 9 residues. Trimming removed 9 bases at V and 14 bases at J, with 13 bases between. CDR1 is MNHEY, CDR2 SMNVEV, per germline (reference sequence). CDR3 sequence (DNA): TGTGCCAGGCGGACAGAGAAGACCTTC. Translation gives CARRTEKTF.

The J gene is TRBJ1-1, the V gene TRBV6-5; no firm D call. Germline assignment: CDR1 MNHEY and CDR2 SVGAGI. The V gene lost 4 bases and the J gene lost 1 base, with 4 bases spanning the gap. The CDR3 covers 12 residues. DNA of the CDR3: TGTGCCAGCAGTTTTCGGAACACTGAAGCTTTCTTT. This sequence encodes CASSFRNTEAFF.

The chain uses TRBV7-2 and TRBJ2-1; 12 bases align to TRBD2. The V gene end was trimmed by 1 base and the J gene end by 6 bases; junction bases not matched to a gene: 7. The germline gives CDR1 SGHTA, CDR2 FQGNSA. This CDR3 spans 17 amino acids. CDR3 DNA sequence: TGTGCCAGCAGCTTAGGGCGACTAGCGGGAGATAGCAATGAGCAGTTCTTC. This translates into CASSLGRLAGDSNEQFF. The complete variable domain, with remaining parts taken from reference TRBV7-2 and TRBJ2-1, reads GAGVSQSPSNKVTEKGKDVELRCDPISGHTALYWYRQSLGQGLEFLIYFQGNSAPDKSGLPSDRFSAERTGGSVSTLTIQRTQQEDSAVYLCASSLGRLAGDSNEQFFGPGTRLTVL.

The CDR3 coding sequence is TGTGCCAGCAGCTTAGATCGGTACCGTAGAGTCTCTGGGGCCAACGTCCTGACTTTC. Translated: CASSLDRYRRVSGANVLTF. The V gene is TRBV11-3, the J gene TRBJ2-6; D uncertain. This CDR3 spans 19 amino acids. The V end was cut by 0 bases, the J end by 0 bases, with 15 bases between. Germline lookup yields CDR1 SGHNT and CDR2 YENEEA.

The CDR3 sequence is CASSLGQDYQPQHF. The CDR3 nucleotides are TGTGCCAGCAGCCTGGGACAGGATTATCAGCCCCAGCATTTT. The rearrangement links TRBV27 to TRBJ1-5, with 8 bases aligning to TRBD1. The CDR3 is 14 residues long. Germline loops: CDR1 MNHEY, CDR2 SMNVEV (reference sequence). The V and J ends lost 6 bases and 5 bases, in that order; junction bases with no gene match: 6.

The chain has TRBV6-6 and TRBJ2-7, with 9 positions matching TRBD1. V lost 8 bases and J lost 3; bases outside the gene matches: 5. This CDR3 comprises 13 residues. From germline, CDR1 is MNHNY and CDR2 SVGAGI (reference sequence). DNA for the CDR3: TGTGCCAGCTCCCCGACAGGGGGCTACGAGCAGTACTTC. This gives the protein CASSPTGGYEQYF.